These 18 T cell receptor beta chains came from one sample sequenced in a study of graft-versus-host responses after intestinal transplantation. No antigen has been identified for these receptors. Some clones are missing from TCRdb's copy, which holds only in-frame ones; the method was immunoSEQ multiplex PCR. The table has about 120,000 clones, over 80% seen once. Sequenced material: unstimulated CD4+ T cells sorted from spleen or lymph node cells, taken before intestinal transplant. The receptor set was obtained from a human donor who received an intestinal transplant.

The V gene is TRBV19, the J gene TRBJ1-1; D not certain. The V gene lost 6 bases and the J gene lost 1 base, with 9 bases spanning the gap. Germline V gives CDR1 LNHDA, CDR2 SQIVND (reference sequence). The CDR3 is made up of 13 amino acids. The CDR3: CASRHLGNTEAFF. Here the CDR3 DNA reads TGTGCCAGTAGACATCTAGGGAACACTGAAGCTTTCTTT.

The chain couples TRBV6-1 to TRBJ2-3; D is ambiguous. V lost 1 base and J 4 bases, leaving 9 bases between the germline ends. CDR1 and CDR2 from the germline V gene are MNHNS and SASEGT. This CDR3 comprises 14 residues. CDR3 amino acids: CASSEGSRSDTQYF. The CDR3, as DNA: TGTGCCAGCAGTGAAGGGTCCCGCTCAGATACGCAGTATTTT.

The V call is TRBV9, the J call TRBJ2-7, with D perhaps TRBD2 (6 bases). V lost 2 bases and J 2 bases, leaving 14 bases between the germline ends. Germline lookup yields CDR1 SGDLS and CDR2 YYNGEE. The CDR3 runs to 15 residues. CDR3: CASSVAGEATYEQYF. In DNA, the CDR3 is TGTGCCAGCAGCGTGGCCGGGGAGGCGACCTACGAGCAGTACTTC.

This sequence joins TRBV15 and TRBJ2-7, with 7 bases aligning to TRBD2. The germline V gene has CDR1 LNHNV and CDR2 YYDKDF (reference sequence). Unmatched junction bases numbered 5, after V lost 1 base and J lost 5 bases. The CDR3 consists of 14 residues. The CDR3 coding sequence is TGTGCCACCAGCAGAGTACGGGAGGCCCACGAGCAGTACTTC. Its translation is CATSRVREAHEQYF. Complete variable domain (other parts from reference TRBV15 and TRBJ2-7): DAMVIQNPRYQVTQFGKPVTLSCSQTLNHNVMYWYQQKSSQAPKLLFHYYDKDFNNEADTPDNFQSRRPNTSFCFLDIRSPGLGDTAMYLCATSRVREAHEQYFGPGTRLTVT.

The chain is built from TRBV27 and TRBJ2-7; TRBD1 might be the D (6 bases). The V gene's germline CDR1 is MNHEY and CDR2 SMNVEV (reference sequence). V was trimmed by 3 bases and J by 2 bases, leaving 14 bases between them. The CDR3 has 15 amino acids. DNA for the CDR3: TGTGCCAGCAGTTTTCGACAGGCCGCCGCCTACGAGCAGTACTTC. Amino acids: CASSFRQAAAYEQYF.

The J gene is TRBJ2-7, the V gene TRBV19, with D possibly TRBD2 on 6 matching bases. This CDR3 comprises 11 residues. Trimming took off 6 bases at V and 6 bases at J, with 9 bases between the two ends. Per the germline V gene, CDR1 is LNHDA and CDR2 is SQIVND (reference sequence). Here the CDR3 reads CASRGRGEQYF. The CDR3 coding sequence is TGTGCCAGTAGAGGGCGGGGCGAGCAGTACTTC.

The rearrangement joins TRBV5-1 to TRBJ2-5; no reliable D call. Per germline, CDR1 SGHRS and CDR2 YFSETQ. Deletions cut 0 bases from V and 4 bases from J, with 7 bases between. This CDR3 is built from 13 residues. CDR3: CASSLDTAETQYF. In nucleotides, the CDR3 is TGCGCCAGCAGCTTGGATACTGCAGAGACCCAGTACTTC.

Here the CDR3 reads CASSGIVLAGVFHEQYF. In DNA form, the CDR3 reads TGTGCCAGCAGCGGGATCGTCCTGGCGGGAGTTTTCCACGAGCAGTACTTC. The chain uses TRBV5-5 and TRBJ2-7, with 7 bases aligning to TRBD2. The trim removed 4 bases at V and 5 bases at J, leaving 18 bases unmatched. The CDR3 spans 17 residues. The germline CDR1 and CDR2 sequences are SGHKS and YYEKEE (reference sequence).

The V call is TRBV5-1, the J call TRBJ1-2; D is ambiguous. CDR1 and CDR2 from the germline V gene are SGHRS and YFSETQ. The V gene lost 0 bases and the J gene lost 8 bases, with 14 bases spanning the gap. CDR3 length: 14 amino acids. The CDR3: CASSLAVNPGGYTF. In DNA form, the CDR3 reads TGCGCCAGCAGCTTGGCAGTTAATCCGGGAGGCTACACCTTC.

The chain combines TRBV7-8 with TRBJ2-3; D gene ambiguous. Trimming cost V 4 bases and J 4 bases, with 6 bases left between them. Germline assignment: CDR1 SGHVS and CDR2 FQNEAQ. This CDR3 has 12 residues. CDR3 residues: CASSSESDTQYF. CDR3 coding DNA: TGTGCCAGCAGCTCGGAATCAGATACGCAGTATTTT.

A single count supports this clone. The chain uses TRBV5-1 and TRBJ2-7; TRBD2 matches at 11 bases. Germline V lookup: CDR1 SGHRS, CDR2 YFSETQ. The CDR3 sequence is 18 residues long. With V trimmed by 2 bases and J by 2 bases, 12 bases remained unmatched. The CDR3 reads CASSFRPGLAAQTYEQYF. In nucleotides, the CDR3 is TGCGCCAGCAGCTTTCGACCGGGACTAGCGGCACAAACCTACGAGCAGTACTTC.

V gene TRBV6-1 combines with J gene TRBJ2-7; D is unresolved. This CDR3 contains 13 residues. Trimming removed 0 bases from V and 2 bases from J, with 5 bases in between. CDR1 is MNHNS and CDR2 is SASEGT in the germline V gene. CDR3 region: CASSEAQTYEQYF. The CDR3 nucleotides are TGTGCCAGCAGTGAAGCACAGACCTACGAGCAGTACTTC.

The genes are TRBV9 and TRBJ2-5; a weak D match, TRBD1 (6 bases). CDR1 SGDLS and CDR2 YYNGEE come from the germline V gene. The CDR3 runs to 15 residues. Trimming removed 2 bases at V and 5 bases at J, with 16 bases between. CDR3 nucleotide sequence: TGTGCCAGCAGCGTCGCCGGGACACTTAGGGAGACCCAGTACTTC. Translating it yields CASSVAGTLRETQYF.

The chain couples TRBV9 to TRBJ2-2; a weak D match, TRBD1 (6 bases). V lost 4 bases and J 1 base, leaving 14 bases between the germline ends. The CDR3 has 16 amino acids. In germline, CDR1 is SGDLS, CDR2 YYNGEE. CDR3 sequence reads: CASSPRGRGNTGELFF. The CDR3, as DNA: TGTGCCAGCAGCCCGAGGGGCAGGGGGAACACCGGGGAGCTGTTTTTT. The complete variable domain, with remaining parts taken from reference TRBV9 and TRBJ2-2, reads DSGVTQTPKHLITATGQRVTLRCSPRSGDLSVYWYQQSLDQGLQFLIQYYNGEERAKGNILERFSAQQFPDLHSELNLSSLELGDSALYFCASSPRGRGNTGELFFGEGSRLTVL.

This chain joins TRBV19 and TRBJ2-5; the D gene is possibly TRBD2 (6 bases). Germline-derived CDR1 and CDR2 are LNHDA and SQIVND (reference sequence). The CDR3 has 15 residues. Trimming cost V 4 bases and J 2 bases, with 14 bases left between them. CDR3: CASSNRRGLQETQYF. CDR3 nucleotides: TGTGCCAGTAGTAACAGGAGGGGTTTGCAAGAGACCCAGTACTTC.

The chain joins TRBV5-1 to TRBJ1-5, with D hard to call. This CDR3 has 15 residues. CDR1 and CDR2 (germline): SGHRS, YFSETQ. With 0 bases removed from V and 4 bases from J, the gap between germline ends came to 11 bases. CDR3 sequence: CASSLAWQVNQPQHF. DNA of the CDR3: TGCGCCAGCAGCTTGGCCTGGCAGGTAAATCAGCCCCAGCATTTT.

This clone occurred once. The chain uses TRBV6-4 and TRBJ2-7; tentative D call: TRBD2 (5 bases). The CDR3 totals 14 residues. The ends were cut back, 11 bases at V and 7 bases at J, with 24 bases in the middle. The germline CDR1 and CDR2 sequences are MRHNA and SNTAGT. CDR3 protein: CAGPRGPGPREQYF. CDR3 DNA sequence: TGTGCCGGACCCCGAGGGCCGGGCCCAAGGGAGCAGTACTTC.

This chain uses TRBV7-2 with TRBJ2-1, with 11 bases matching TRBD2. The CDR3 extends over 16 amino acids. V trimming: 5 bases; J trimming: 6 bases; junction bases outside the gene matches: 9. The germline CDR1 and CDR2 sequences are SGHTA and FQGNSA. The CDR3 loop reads CASSDHLAGGGNEQFF. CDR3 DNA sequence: TGTGCCAGCAGCGATCATCTAGCGGGAGGAGGCAATGAGCAGTTCTTC.